These T cell receptor beta chains were read from a single sample in a study of post-analysis software for immune sequencing data. Via MiXCR, TCRdb re-called the PCR reads, giving one row per CDR3 protein. The table lists roughly 800,000 distinct CDR3 sequences, about 45% of them singletons. Sequencing was performed on blood. These receptors all stem from a girl between 5 and 17 years old with multiple sclerosis. CDR3s include the opening cysteine and the closing phenylalanine or tryptophan. Each record gives: CDR3 length, V gene, D gene, clone size, J gene, CDR3 DNA, CDR3 protein. D genes are given only for firm matches. Only part of the rows carry a size: once, few, many, or a class if the clone is expanded.

18,TRBV4-2,TRBD2,-,TRBJ2-5,TGTGCCAGCAGCCAAGCGTCAGGACTAGCGGGAGCCCGGGAGACCCAGTACTTC,CASSQASGLAGARETQYF
12,TRBV20-1,-,-,TRBJ2-1,TGCAGTGCTAGAGGACAGACCAATGAGCAGTTCTTC,CSARGQTNEQFF
13,TRBV25-1,-,-,TRBJ2-5,TGTGCCAGCAGTGTTACAGGGTGGGAGACCCAGTACTTC,CASSVTGWETQYF
15,TRBV20-1,-,-,TRBJ2-3,TGCAGTGCTGACCCCTCGGGGGACGGCACAGATACGCAGTATTTT,CSADPSGDGTDTQYF
14,TRBV18,-,-,TRBJ2-7,TGTGCCAGCTCACCAGACAGGTTGACCTACGAGCAGTACTTC,CASSPDRLTYEQYF
13,TRBV27,-,-,TRBJ1-2,TGTGCCAGCAGTTTAGGGGTACACTATGGCTACACCTTC,CASSLGVHYGYTF
13,TRBV2,-,few,TRBJ2-1,TGTGCCAGCAGTGTTGGGTCCCGCAATGAGCAGTTCTTC,CASSVGSRNEQFF
14,TRBV5-1,TRBD2,few,TRBJ2-7,TGCGCCAGCAGGTCCGGACTAGCGAGCTACGAGCAGTACTTC,CASRSGLASYEQYF
14,TRBV29-1,TRBD2,few,TRBJ2-1,TGCAGCGACCCCCTTGCGGGAGGGCGGTATGAGCAGTTCTTC,CSDPLAGGRYEQFF
15,TRBV29-1,-,-,TRBJ2-1,TGCAGCGTTGGCCCCGGGAGAGTGGAGAGGTACGAGCAGTTCTTC,CSVGPGRVERYEQFF
12,TRBV20-1,-,-,TRBJ2-7,TGCAGTGCTAGAAGGGGAGTCGGACGGCAGTACTTC,CSARRGVGRQYF
17,TRBV10-2,-,few,TRBJ1-2,TGCGCCAGCAGCCAAATCGATGAGACAGCGGGTGACTATGGCTACACCTTC,CASSQIDETAGDYGYTF
22,TRBV24-1,TRBD1,-,TRBJ1-1,TGTGCCACCAGTGATTTGTGTCCGGGACAGGGACCTCTCCTCGCCATGAACACTGAAGCTTTCTTT,CATSDLCPGQGPLLAMNTEAFF
16,TRBV29-1,TRBD2,few,TRBJ2-3,TGCAGCGTTGGGGGGCAGCGGGAGGGCCGCACAGATACGCAGTATTTT,CSVGGQREGRTDTQYF
13,TRBV20-1,TRBD2,-,TRBJ2-7,TGCAGTGCAAGGGCGGGGAGGGCCCTCGAGCAGTACTTC,CSARAGRALEQYF
12,TRBV12-3/TRBV12-4,-,-,TRBJ2-1,TGTGCCAGCCCCCCGGATCCGAGGGAGCAGTTCTTC,CASPPDPREQFF
14,TRBV28,TRBD2,once,TRBJ2-7,TGTGCCGGCAGACCAGCGGGAGTGTCCTACGAGCAGTACTTC,CAGRPAGVSYEQYF
15,TRBV27,-,-,TRBJ2-5,TGTGCCAGCAGTGTAAGACAGGGTCGAACGGGAGAGCAGTACTTC,CASSVRQGRTGEQYF
16,TRBV9,-,-,TRBJ2-6,TGTGCCAGCAGCAAAGAATCCTACTCTGGGGCCAACGTCCTGACTTTC,CASSKESYSGANVLTF
13,TRBV7-2,-,-,TRBJ2-7,TGTGCCAGCGCTCCGGTGGGGAGGTACGAGCAGTACTTC,CASAPVGRYEQYF
16,TRBV10-3,TRBD2,-,TRBJ2-3,TGTGCCATCAGTCAGGGAGCGGGAGGAGGCACAGATACGCAGTATTTT,CAISQGAGGGTDTQYF
14,TRBV24-1,TRBD1,once,TRBJ2-7,TGTGCCACCAGTGATTCCGGGACAGCCTACGAGCAGTACTTC,CATSDSGTAYEQYF
13,TRBV28,-,-,TRBJ1-1,TGTGCCAGCAGTACCGAACGGGGCACTGAAGCTTTCTTT,CASSTERGTEAFF
16,TRBV6-5,TRBD1,few,TRBJ2-3,TGTGCCAGCAGTTACTCGTCAGGGGGCGCAGGGGATACGCAGTATTTT,CASSYSSGGAGDTQYF
16,TRBV4-1,-,-,TRBJ2-5,TGCGCCAGCAGTTTCGCCGGGACGATACCTGAGGAGACCCAGTACTTC,CASSFAGTIPEETQYF
16,TRBV11-1,TRBD2,-,TRBJ2-1,TGTGCCAGCAGCTTAGGACTAGCGGACGGATACAATGAGCAGTTCTTC,CASSLGLADGYNEQFF
13,TRBV29-1,-,-,TRBJ1-5,TGCAGCGCCGAACTGGGATACAATCAGCCCCAGCATTTT,CSAELGYNQPQHF
14,TRBV24-1,-,-,TRBJ2-7,TGTGCCACCAGTGATCCCGGGACAAGTAACGAGCAGTACTTC,CATSDPGTSNEQYF
13,TRBV12-3/TRBV12-4,TRBD1,-,TRBJ1-2,TGTGCCAGCAGTACCACAGGGGGCACTGGCTACACCTTC,CASSTTGGTGYTF
14,TRBV9,-,once,TRBJ1-2,TGTGCCAGCAGCCTGGAGGAGGGACCGGATGGCTACACCTTC,CASSLEEGPDGYTF
13,TRBV29-1,-,-,TRBJ1-2,TGCAGCGCAACCGACGGGGGGTTCTATGGCTACACCTTC,CSATDGGFYGYTF
14,TRBV7-8,-,-,TRBJ2-1,TGTGCCAGCAGCTTACTCCCTAGTCACAATGAGCAGTTCTTC,CASSLLPSHNEQFF
13,TRBV6-5,-,-,TRBJ2-1,TGTGCCAGCAGTTACGGAGGGGGCAATGAGCAGTTCTTC,CASSYGGGNEQFF
13,TRBV20-1,-,-,TRBJ2-5,TGCAGCGCGGGACCGACTAGGGCTGAGACCCAGTACTTC,CSAGPTRAETQYF
16,TRBV5-1,-,-,TRBJ1-1,TGCGTCAGCAGCCCTAAGCGGACTTCTGGAGGGGCTGAAGCTTTCTTT,CVSSPKRTSGGAEAFF
14,TRBV3-1,TRBD1,-,TRBJ2-7,TGTGCCAGCAGCCCCTACCAACAGGGGGCAGGGCAGTACTTC,CASSPYQQGAGQYF
15,TRBV20-1,-,-,TRBJ2-5,TGCAGTGCTCTCCATGTTCAGGGGGGGCAAGAGACCCAGTACTTC,CSALHVQGGQETQYF
14,TRBV12-5,-,-,TRBJ2-1,TGTGCTAGTGGTTTAGGTGACAGTTACAATGAGCAGTTCTTC,CASGLGDSYNEQFF
15,TRBV28,-,few,TRBJ2-1,TGTGCCAGCAGCACCTTGACAGGATCCTACAATGAGCAGTTCTTC,CASSTLTGSYNEQFF
17,TRBV20-1,TRBD2,few,TRBJ2-1,TGCAGTGCTACCTCTTACTACCGACGACTAGCGGACAATGAGCAGTTCTTC,CSATSYYRRLADNEQFF
13,TRBV20-1,-,few,TRBJ1-1,TGCAGTGCTACGGGATTACTGAACACTGAAGCTTTCTTT,CSATGLLNTEAFF
14,TRBV12-3/TRBV12-4,-,-,TRBJ2-2,TGTGCCAGCACCGTACTTTCCGGGACCGGGGAGCTGTTTTTT,CASTVLSGTGELFF
19,TRBV6-5,TRBD1,-,TRBJ1-2,TGTGCCAGCAGTTACTCGAGTTTCACGGGGACAGGGCTCGACTATGGCTACACCTTC,CASSYSSFTGTGLDYGYTF
13,TRBV20-1,-,-,TRBJ2-3,TGCAGTTCCCGGGACTTTATCACAGATACGCAGTATTTT,CSSRDFITDTQYF
16,TRBV12-3/TRBV12-4,TRBD2,-,TRBJ2-1,TGTGCCAGCAGTTTCCCGGGACTAGCGGGAGACAATGAGCAGTTCTTC,CASSFPGLAGDNEQFF
14,TRBV6-5,-,few,TRBJ1-4,TGTGCCAGCGGGGACCGACCAGCTAATGAAAAACTGTTTTTT,CASGDRPANEKLFF
15,TRBV10-2,-,-,TRBJ1-2,TGCGCCAGCAGTGAGTCACGGGGATCTAACTATGGCTACACCTTC,CASSESRGSNYGYTF
13,TRBV28,-,-,TRBJ2-7,TGTGCCAGCAGTTTTGCGGCTTTCTACGAGCAGTACTTC,CASSFAAFYEQYF
15,TRBV5-1,-,-,TRBJ2-3,TGCGCCAGCAGCGTGACAGGAGGTCCCACAGATACGCAGTATTTT,CASSVTGGPTDTQYF
16,TRBV2,TRBD2,-,TRBJ2-3,TGTGCCAGCAGTGAAGATGGGACTAGCGGTATAGATACGCAGTATTTT,CASSEDGTSGIDTQYF
14,TRBV4-3,-,few,TRBJ2-3,TGCGCCAGCAGCGCCCAACCGGGAACAGATACGCAGTATTTT,CASSAQPGTDTQYF
15,TRBV15,-,-,TRBJ1-2,TGTGCCACCAGCAGGGGAGCGGGGGGAGGCTATGGCTACACCTTC,CATSRGAGGGYGYTF